Below are 17 T cell receptor beta chains sequenced from a single sample in a study of regulatory T cells in long-lasting Graves disease. Building the TCR beta libraries relied on iRepertoire HTBI primers, and CDR3 regions underwent Arm-PCR. TCRdb re-derived calls from the multiplex PCR reads in MiXCR, one entry per CDR3 protein. The sample records fewer than 350,000 distinct CDR3 sequences, 15% to 20% being singletons. This sample's time point: newly diagnosed GD, antithyroid drugs for less than 3 months. With RNA extracted from PBMCs as input, the TCR library was made. Material: peripheral blood mononuclear cells (PBMCs), obtained at new diagnosis, from a patient treated with antithyroid drugs. These receptor sequences come from a female donor with Graves disease.

This clonotype was detected ten times or more. The chain couples TRBV27 to TRBJ2-7, with 10 bases lining up with TRBD2. The CDR3 extends over 16 amino acids. V was clipped by 5 bases and J by 3 bases; unmatched bases: 10. Germline V gene data show CDR1 as MNHEY and CDR2 as SMNVEV (reference sequence). As DNA, the CDR3 is TGTGCCAGCAGTACTCTCAATAGCGGGAGGCGCTACGAGCAGTACTTC. Amino acid sequence: CASSTLNSGRRYEQYF.

For this clonotype: A clone one base away is much larger, so this may be a read error. CDR3 in amino acids: CASSDTNGSRELFF. The CDR3 DNA follows: TGTGCCAGCAGTGATACTAACGGGAGTCGGGAGCTGTTTTTT. V is TRBV6-1 and J is TRBJ2-2, with D tentatively TRBD2 (6 bases). Trimming took 3 bases from V and 9 from J, leaving 14 bases between them. This CDR3 has 14 residues. Germline values: CDR1 MNHNS, CDR2 SASEGT.

This clonotype was detected many times. The chain is built from TRBV24-1 and TRBJ2-1, with D possibly matching TRBD2 (6 bases). This CDR3 is 16 amino acids long. The germline V and J ends were trimmed by 4 bases and 0 bases, with 12 bases remaining between them. The germline V gene encodes CDR1 KGHDR and CDR2 SFDVKD. The CDR3 sequence: CATSEVAASSYNEQFF. The CDR3 nucleotides are TGTGCCACCAGTGAAGTAGCGGCTAGCTCCTACAATGAGCAGTTCTTC.

This clonotype was counted ten times or more. The rearrangement uses TRBV11-1 and TRBJ2-1; TRBD2 matches at 7 bases. Germline V gene lookup returns CDR1 SGHAT and CDR2 FQDESV (reference sequence). Trimming removed 5 bases from V and 6 bases from J; junction bases left unmatched: 13. The length of the CDR3 is 16 residues. This CDR3 is CASSLSWRGFGNEQFF. The CDR3 nucleotides read TGTGCCAGCAGCCTCTCGTGGCGGGGGTTTGGCAATGAGCAGTTCTTC. The variable domain in full, completed from reference TRBV11-1 and TRBJ2-1, reads EAEVAQSPRYKITEKSQAVAFWCDPISGHATLYWYRQILGQGPELLVQFQDESVVDDSQLPKDRFSAERLKGVDSTLKIQPAELGDSAMYLCASSLSWRGFGNEQFFGPGTRLTVL.

In DNA form, the CDR3 reads TGCAGTGCTAGCGGCAGCTTGAACACTGAAGCTTTCTTT. It specifies CSASGSLNTEAFF. The chain uses TRBV20-1 and TRBJ1-1; D gene uncertain. Trimming left V 3 bases short and J 0 bases short, with 8 bases between. This CDR3 comprises 13 residues. The germline V gene has CDR1 DFQATT and CDR2 SNEGSKA (reference sequence).

This clonotype has ten or more counts. The chain is built from TRBV19 and TRBJ2-2; D uncertain. This CDR3 spans 13 amino acids. V was pared by 5 bases and J by 4 bases, with 8 bases between. Germline values: CDR1 LNHDA, CDR2 SQIVND (reference sequence). The CDR3 reads CASSGWATGELFF. In nucleotides, the CDR3 is TGTGCCAGTAGTGGGTGGGCCACCGGGGAGCTGTTTTTT.

This clonotype was recorded a few times. This sequence may be a read error, since a much larger clone differs from it by one base. V usage is TRBV20-1 and J usage is TRBJ2-3, with TRBD1 matching 7 bases. The germline CDR1 and CDR2 sequences are DFQATT and SNEGSKA (reference sequence). This CDR3 region has 12 residues. The CDR3 reads CSARRGTDTHYF. Here the CDR3 DNA reads TGCAGTGCTAGGAGGGGGACAGATACGCATTATTTT.

The table lists this clonotype with many counts. CDR3 protein: CAWSVPSGDPYNEQFF. DNA of the CDR3: TGTGCCTGGAGTGTTCCTAGCGGAGACCCCTACAATGAGCAGTTCTTC. The rearrangement joins TRBV30 to TRBJ2-1; TRBD2 agrees at 7 bases. J lost 2 bases, V lost 0 bases, and 7 bases had no gene match. Germline V lookup: CDR1 GTSNPN, CDR2 SVGIG (reference sequence). This CDR3 has 16 residues.

There are many counts of this clonotype. The V call is TRBV5-1, the J call TRBJ2-7; 8 bases map to TRBD2. The length of the CDR3 is 16 residues. V lost 0 bases, J lost 2 bases, and 7 bases stayed unmatched. Germline V gene sequence: CDR1 SGHRS, CDR2 YFSETQ. The CDR3 protein is CASSLAPTSETYEQYF. The DNA of the CDR3 is TGCGCCAGCAGCTTGGCCCCGACTAGCGAGACCTACGAGCAGTACTTC.

The chain joins TRBV7-9 to TRBJ2-1; D gene ambiguous. The CDR3 totals 14 residues. Per the germline V gene, CDR1 is SEHNR and CDR2 is FQNEAQ (reference sequence). Trimming stripped 4 bases from V and 8 bases from J, with 15 bases between. CDR3 in amino acids: CASSSPGPGDEQFF. The CDR3 bases are TGTGCCAGCAGCTCCCCGGGTCCTGGGGATGAGCAGTTCTTC.

J is TRBJ2-7 and V is TRBV20-1; D possibly uses TRBD1 or TRBD2 (5 bases each). V lost 6 bases to trimming and J lost 5 bases, with 17 bases between them. The CDR3 is made up of 13 amino acids. CDR1 and CDR2 (germline): DFQATT, SNEGSKA (reference sequence). In DNA form, the CDR3 reads TGCAGTGCGTACCGGGACCAGGCCAACGAGCAGTACTTC. Translating gives CSAYRDQANEQYF.

This clonotype occurred a few times. The gene calls are TRBV11-2 and TRBJ1-2; 10 bases fit TRBD1. V was clipped by 0 bases and J by 6 bases; unmatched bases: 1. Per germline, CDR1 SGHAT and CDR2 FQNNGV. There are 14 residues in the CDR3. This CDR3 reads CASSLETGGDGYTF. The DNA for the CDR3 is TGTGCCAGCAGCTTAGAGACAGGGGGCGATGGCTACACCTTC.

This clonotype was found many times. V usage is TRBV20-1 and J usage is TRBJ1-5; 9 positions match TRBD1. CDR1 and CDR2 from the germline V gene are DFQATT and SNEGSKA (reference sequence). The CDR3 sequence is 14 residues long. The V segment lost 4 bases and the J segment 2 bases; nucleotides outside the gene matches: 3. CDR3 region: CSAITGGGNQPQHF. For the CDR3, the DNA is TGCAGTGCTATCACAGGGGGCGGCAATCAGCCCCAGCATTTT.

This clonotype was picked up many times. The chain couples TRBV6-5 to TRBJ2-4; unclear D gene. The V gene's germline CDR1 is MNHEY and CDR2 SVGAGI. The CDR3 is 14 amino acids. The germline V and J ends were trimmed by 0 bases and 5 bases, with 8 bases remaining between them. This CDR3 reads CASSYSGVENIQYF. In DNA, the CDR3 is TGTGCCAGCAGTTACTCGGGCGTGGAAAACATTCAGTACTTC.

This rearrangement joins TRBV19 to TRBJ2-2; no reliable D call. Germline loops: CDR1 LNHDA, CDR2 SQIVND (reference sequence). The ends were cut back, 7 bases at V and 5 bases at J, with 11 bases in the middle. CDR3 length: 13 amino acids. Here the CDR3 reads CASKVLRTGELFF. The CDR3 coding sequence is TGTGCCAGTAAAGTCTTGAGAACCGGGGAGCTGTTTTTT.

This clonotype has at least ten counts. This sequence joins TRBV27 and TRBJ2-7; D is tentatively TRBD1 or TRBD2 (5 bases each). The CDR3 covers 19 residues. V was clipped by 3 bases and J by 0 bases, with 24 bases between them. Germline CDR1 is MNHEY and CDR2 is SMNVEV (reference sequence). This CDR3 reads CASSFQQRPGTGLSYEQYF. Here the CDR3 DNA reads TGTGCCAGCAGTTTCCAACAACGACCCGGGACGGGGCTCTCCTACGAGCAGTACTTC.

This clonotype appeared many times. This sequence joins TRBV12-3 or TRBV12-4 and TRBJ1-2, with D possibly being TRBD1 (5 bases). The CDR3 loop spans 14 amino acids. Deletions cut 0 bases from V and 6 bases from J, with 11 bases between. The CDR3 DNA sequence: TGTGCCAGCAGTTTAGCGGGACTCCTCCATGGCTACACCTTC. Translation gives CASSLAGLLHGYTF.